The following is a T cell receptor (beta chain) sequence with its context. TCRdb passed the 5' RACE reads through MiXCR, listing each CDR3 protein once. The data hold some 550,000 distinct CDR3 sequences, with 15% to 20% observed a single time. The sample belongs to a study of T cells after yellow fever vaccination. Turning to the study itself: Fractions with few cells were prepared using SMART-Seq v4 Ultra Low Input.

V was trimmed by 0 bases and J by 2 bases, leaving 22 bases between them. This CDR3 region has 18 residues. CDR1 and CDR2 (germline): DFQATT, SNEGSKA (reference sequence). J is TRBJ2-5 and V is TRBV20-1; maybe TRBD1 (7 bases). The source was PBMCs, collected 15 days after the yellow fever booster vaccination. The TCR sequence derives from a man aged 30 to 39 who received the YFV17D yellow fever vaccine. The CDR3 DNA is TGCAGTGCTAGAGATCTAAAGGGGGCGGGAAGTTGGCAAGAGACCCAGTACTTC. It is translated as CSARDLKGAGSWQETQYF.